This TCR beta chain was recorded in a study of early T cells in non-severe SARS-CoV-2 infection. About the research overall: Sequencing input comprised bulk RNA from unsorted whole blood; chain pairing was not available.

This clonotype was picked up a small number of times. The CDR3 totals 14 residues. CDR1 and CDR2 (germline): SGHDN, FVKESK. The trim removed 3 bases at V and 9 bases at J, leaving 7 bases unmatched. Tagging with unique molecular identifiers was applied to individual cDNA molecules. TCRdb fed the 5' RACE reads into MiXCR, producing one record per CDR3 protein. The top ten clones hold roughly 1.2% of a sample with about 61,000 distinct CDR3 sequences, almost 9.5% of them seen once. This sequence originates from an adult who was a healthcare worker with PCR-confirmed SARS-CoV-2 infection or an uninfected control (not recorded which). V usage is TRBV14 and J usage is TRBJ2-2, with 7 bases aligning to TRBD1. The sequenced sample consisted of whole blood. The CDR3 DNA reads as TGTGCCAGCAGCCAGAGGACAGGCCACCGGGAGCTGTTTTTT. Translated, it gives CASSQRTGHRELFF.